This T cell receptor beta chain was obtained from a study of shared clonotypes between healthy human individuals. Study-level background: Each donor's CD8 memory used one plate, CD8 naive two, each CD4 subset three. Study observations and caveats: Despite large depth, rarefaction showed incomplete sorted-subset sequencing.

The CDR3 runs 15 residues. Germline values: CDR1 SGHAT, CDR2 FQNNGV. With 1 base removed from V and 3 bases from J, the gap between germline ends came to 12 bases. For this clone: Its target is not known.

TCRdb keeps only in-frame clones here, not all; method: immunoSEQ multiplex PCR. The sample shows 190,000 or so clones, 66% of them seen only once. Sequenced: memory CD4+ T cells sorted from blood. Subset here: CD45RA-negative fraction. The receptor comes from a man aged 25-45 years in good health. The V gene is TRBV11-2, the J gene TRBJ2-5; D remains unclear. The CDR3 bases are TGTGCCAGCAGCTTAGGGTACCCGGTAGAAGAGACCCAGTACTTC. Translating gives CASSLGYPVEETQYF.